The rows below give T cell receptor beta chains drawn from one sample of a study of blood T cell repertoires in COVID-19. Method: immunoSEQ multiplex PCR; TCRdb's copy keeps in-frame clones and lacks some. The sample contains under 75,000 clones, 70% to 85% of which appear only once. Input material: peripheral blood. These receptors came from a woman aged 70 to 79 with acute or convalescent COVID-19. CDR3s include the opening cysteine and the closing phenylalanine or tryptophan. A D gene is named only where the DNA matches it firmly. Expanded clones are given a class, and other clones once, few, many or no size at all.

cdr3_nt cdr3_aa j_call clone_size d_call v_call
TGTGCCACCGAAACAGGGAATATTGGCACTGAAGCTTTCTTT CATETGNIGTEAFF TRBJ1-1 . . TRBV28
TGTGCCAGCTCATCGGGACAGGGCCTCTTCTATGGCTACACCTTC CASSSGQGLFYGYTF TRBJ1-2 . TRBD1 TRBV18
TGTGCCAGCAGCATAAGACAGTTCCGGACTGAAGCTTTCTTT CASSIRQFRTEAFF TRBJ1-1 . . TRBV13
TGTGCCAGCAGCCAAGACCGGCCAGGCTCTGGAAACACCATATATTTT CASSQDRPGSGNTIYF TRBJ1-3 . . TRBV3-1/TRBV3-2
TGTGCCAGCAGCTTGGTGGCGTCTGGGGGGTATGGCTACACCTTC CASSLVASGGYGYTF TRBJ1-2 . . TRBV7-2
TGTGCCAGCTCACCAGACAGGGATTCGAAAGCTTTCTTT CASSPDRDSKAFF TRBJ1-1 . TRBD1 TRBV18
TGCAGCGTTGAAGATCGGACTTGGGATACGCAGTATTTT CSVEDRTWDTQYF TRBJ2-3 . . TRBV29-1
TGTGCCAGCAGGGGGACAGGGAAGACAAATCAGCCCCAGCATTTT CASRGTGKTNQPQHF TRBJ1-5 few TRBD1 TRBV2
TGTGCCAGCAGCTTAAGTAGTCCGGATGAGCAGTTCTTC CASSLSSPDEQFF TRBJ2-1 . . TRBV11-3
TGTGCCAGCAGCGACCCATTGGTCGGGTTCACTGAAGCTTTCTTT CASSDPLVGFTEAFF TRBJ1-1 . . TRBV6-5
TGTGCCAGCAGCAAAGTTAAGAGACAGGGGGCAAAGGGCTACACCTTC CASSKVKRQGAKGYTF TRBJ1-2 . . TRBV21-1
TGTGCCAGCAGCCAAGGAACCTACAGGGTCCGCTCCTATAATTCACCCCTCCACTTT CASSQGTYRVRSYNSPLHF TRBJ1-6 . . TRBV3-1/TRBV3-2
TGTGCCACCAGTGATACCCGGGACAGGTTTAATGAGCAGTACTTC CATSDTRDRFNEQYF TRBJ2-7 . TRBD1 TRBV24-1
TGCGCCAGCAGCCAACACGCGGGGGCAACTAATGAAAAACTGTTTTTT CASSQHAGATNEKLFF TRBJ1-4 . . TRBV4-3
TGTGCCAGCAGTTACTCGGTAACGGGAACTACCGGGGAGCTGTTTTTT CASSYSVTGTTGELFF TRBJ2-2 . . TRBV6-5
TGCAGCTCGTCAGGGCTGACAGGGTTGGGCACTGAAGCTTTCTTT CSSSGLTGLGTEAFF TRBJ1-1 . TRBD1 TRBV29-1
TGTGCCAGCAGCTTGGCGGGGACTCTGCCGCGCAACTATGGCTACACCTTC CASSLAGTLPRNYGYTF TRBJ1-2 . . TRBV5-4
TGTGCCAGCAGTCCTGCCTGGGGGACAGGGGGCACAGATACGCAGTATTTT CASSPAWGTGGTDTQYF TRBJ2-3 . TRBD1 TRBV7-9
TGTGCCAGCAGTCAGCGGTCTGGGGCCAACGTCCTGACTTTC CASSQRSGANVLTF TRBJ2-6 . . TRBV6-5
TGTGCCAGCAGCTTAGCGCCCCCTACTATCACTAGCCAAGAGACCCAGTACTTC CASSLAPPTITSQETQYF TRBJ2-5 . . TRBV7-8
TGTGCCAGCACCCGGACCGGGACAGAAGGCTACGAGCAGTACTTC CASTRTGTEGYEQYF TRBJ2-7 . TRBD1 TRBV2
TGTGCCACCAGTGAACCAGGGGGGGAGACCCAGTACTTC CATSEPGGETQYF TRBJ2-5 once . TRBV24-1
TGCGCCAGCAGCCAAGACGACAGGGTTGGCACAGATACGCAGTATTTT CASSQDDRVGTDTQYF TRBJ2-3 few TRBD1 TRBV4-1
TGTGCCAGCAGCCCAGCAGCGACCACCTACAATGAGCAGTTCTTC CASSPAATTYNEQFF TRBJ2-1 . . TRBV11-3
TGTGCCAGCAGTTATTACACCCAGAACACTGAAGCTTTCTTT CASSYYTQNTEAFF TRBJ1-1 . . TRBV6-5
TGCGCCAGCAGGGGAAACCCGGGGGGGAGCTCCTATAATTCACCCCTCCACTTT CASRGNPGGSSYNSPLHF TRBJ1-6 . . TRBV10-2
TGTGCCAGCAGCCACCAGGGGGCCGGCGCTGAAGCTTTCTTT CASSHQGAGAEAFF TRBJ1-1 . TRBD1 TRBV11-2
TGTGCCAGCAGCCAAGCTACTAGCAGGGGGGTCACCGGGGAGCTGTTTTTT CASSQATSRGVTGELFF TRBJ2-2 . . TRBV4-2
TGTGCCAGCAGCTTGGCAGGGGGAAAGACTGGAAACACCATATATTTT CASSLAGGKTGNTIYF TRBJ1-3 . TRBD1 TRBV7-2